This T cell receptor (beta chain) was profiled in a study of cytomegalovirus exposure and HLA in healthy donors. Study-level background: In an early release, HLA-typed donors contributed 90 million or so unique TCR sequences.

This CDR3 spans 17 amino acids. PCR amplification relied on 60 Vbeta primers (plus 13 Jbeta primers). The repertoire was sequenced with immunoSEQ multiplex PCR; TCRdb's copy has only in-frame clones and lacks some. Seen here are under 200,000 clones, about three quarters observed once, and the top ten hold 11% to 15%. The receptor was derived from a man aged 50 to 59 in good health and CMV-seropositive. This chain uses TRBV21-1 with TRBJ2-5; no DNA check was done on the table's D call, TRBD1. TRBV21-1 is deemed a pseudogene. Sample: PBMCs. CDR3 sequence reads: CASSKAGEGQGEETQYF. The CDR3 coding sequence is TGTGCCAGCAGCAAAGCTGGTGAGGGACAGGGTGAAGAGACCCAGTACTTC.